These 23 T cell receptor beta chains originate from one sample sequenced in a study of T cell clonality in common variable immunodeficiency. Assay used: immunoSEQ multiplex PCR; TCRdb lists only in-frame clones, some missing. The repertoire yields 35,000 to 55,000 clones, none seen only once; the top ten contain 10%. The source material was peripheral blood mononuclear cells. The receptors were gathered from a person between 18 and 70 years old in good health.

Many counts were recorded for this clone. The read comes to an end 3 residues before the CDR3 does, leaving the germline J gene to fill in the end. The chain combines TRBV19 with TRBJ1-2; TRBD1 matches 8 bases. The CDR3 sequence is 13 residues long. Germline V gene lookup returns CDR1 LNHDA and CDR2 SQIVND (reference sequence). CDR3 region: CASSKTGVRGYTF. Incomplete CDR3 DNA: TGTGCCAGTAGTAAGACAGGGGTTCGCGGC.

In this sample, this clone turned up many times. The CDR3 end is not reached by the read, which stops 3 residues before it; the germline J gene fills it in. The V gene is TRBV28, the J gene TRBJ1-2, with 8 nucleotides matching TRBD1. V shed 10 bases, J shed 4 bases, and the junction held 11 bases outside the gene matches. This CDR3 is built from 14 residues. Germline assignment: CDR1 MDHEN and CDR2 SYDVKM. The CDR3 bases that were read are TGTGCCACATCCAAACAGGGGGTTGGCTATGGC. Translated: CATSKQGVGYG. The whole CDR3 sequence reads CATSKQGVGYGYTF.

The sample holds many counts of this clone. CDR3: CASTLEGSGRAPQYF. The sequenced part of the CDR3 DNA is TGCGCCAGCACCCTGGAAGGTAGCGGGAGGGCCCCG. This chain links TRBV4-1 with TRBJ2-3, with 11 bases aligning to TRBD2. The read ends 3 residues early relative to the CDR3; the germline J gene fills the gap. The germline gives CDR1 MGHRA, CDR2 YSYEKL. The CDR3 length is 15 residues.

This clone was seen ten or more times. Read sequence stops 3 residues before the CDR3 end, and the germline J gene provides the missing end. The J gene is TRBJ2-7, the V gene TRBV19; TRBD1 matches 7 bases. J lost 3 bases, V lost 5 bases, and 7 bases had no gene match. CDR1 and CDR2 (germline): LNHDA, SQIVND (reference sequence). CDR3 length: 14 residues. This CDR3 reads CASSGWGQNYEQYF. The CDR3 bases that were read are TGTGCCAGTAGTGGATGGGGACAGAACTACGAG.

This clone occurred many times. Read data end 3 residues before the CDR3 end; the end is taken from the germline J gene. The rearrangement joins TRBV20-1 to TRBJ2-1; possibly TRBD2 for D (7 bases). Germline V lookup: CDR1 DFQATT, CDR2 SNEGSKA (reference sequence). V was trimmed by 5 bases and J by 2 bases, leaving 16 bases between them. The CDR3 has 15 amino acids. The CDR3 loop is CSAPRGGGPYNEQFF. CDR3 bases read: TGCAGTGCTCCCCGAGGGGGGGGGCCCTACAATGAG.

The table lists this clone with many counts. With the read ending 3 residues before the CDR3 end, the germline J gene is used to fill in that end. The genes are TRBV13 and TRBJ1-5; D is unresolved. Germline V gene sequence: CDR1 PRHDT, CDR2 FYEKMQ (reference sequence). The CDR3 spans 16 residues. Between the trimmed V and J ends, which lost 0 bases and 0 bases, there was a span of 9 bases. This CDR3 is CASSLGRGGSNQPQHF. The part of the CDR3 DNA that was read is TGTGCCAGCAGCTTAGGTCGGGGTGGTAGCAATCAGCCC.

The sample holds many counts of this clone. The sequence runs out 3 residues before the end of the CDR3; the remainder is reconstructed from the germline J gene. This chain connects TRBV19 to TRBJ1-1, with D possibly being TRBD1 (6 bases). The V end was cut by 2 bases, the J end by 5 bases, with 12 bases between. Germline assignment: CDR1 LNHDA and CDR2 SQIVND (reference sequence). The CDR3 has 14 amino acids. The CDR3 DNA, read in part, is TGTGCCAGTAGTATAATTCGAGGGACAACTGAA. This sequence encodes CASSIIRGTTE. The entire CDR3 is CASSIIRGTTEAFF.

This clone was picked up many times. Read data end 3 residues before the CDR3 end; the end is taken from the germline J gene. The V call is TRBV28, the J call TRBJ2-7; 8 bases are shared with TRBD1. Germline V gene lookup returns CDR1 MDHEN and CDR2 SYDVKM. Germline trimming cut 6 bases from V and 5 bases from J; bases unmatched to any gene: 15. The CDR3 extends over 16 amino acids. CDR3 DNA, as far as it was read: TGTGCCAGCAGCCTAGCATATGGACAGGGAAGAGACGAG. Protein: CASSLAYGQGRDE. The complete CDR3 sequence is CASSLAYGQGRDEQYF.

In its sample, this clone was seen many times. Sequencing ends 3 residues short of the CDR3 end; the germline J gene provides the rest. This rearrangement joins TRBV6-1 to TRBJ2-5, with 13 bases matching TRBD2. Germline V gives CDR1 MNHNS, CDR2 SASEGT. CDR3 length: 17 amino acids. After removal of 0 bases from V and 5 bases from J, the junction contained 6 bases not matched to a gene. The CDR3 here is CASSEARLAGGGETQYF. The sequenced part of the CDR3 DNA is TGTGCCAGCAGTGAAGCGCGACTAGCGGGAGGCGGGGAGACC.

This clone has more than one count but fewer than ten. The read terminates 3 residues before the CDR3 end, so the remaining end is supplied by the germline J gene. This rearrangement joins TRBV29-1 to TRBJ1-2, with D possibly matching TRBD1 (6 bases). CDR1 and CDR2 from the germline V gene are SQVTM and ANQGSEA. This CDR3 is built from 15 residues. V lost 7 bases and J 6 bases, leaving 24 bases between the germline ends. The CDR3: CSGRVGGRGPHGYTF. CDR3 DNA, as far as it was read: TGCAGCGGACGCGTAGGGGGACGGGGCCCTCATGGC.

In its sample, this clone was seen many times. The chain's CDR3 is CASSEALEQFF. The DNA read from the CDR3 is TGTGCCAGCAGTGAAGCCCTTGAG. The V and J genes are TRBV2 and TRBJ2-1; D gene unclear. With the read ending 3 residues before the CDR3 end, the germline J gene is used to fill in that end. Germline CDR1 and CDR2: SNHLY and FYNNEI. Trimming stripped 0 bases from V and 9 bases from J, with 3 bases between. The CDR3 has 11 amino acids.

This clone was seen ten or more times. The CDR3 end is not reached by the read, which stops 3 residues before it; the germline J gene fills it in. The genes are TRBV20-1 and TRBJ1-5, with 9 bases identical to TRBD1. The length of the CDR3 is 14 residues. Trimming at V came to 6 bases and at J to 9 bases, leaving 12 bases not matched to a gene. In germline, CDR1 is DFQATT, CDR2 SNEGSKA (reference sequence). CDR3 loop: CSAGTGSLIGPQHF. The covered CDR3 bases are TGCAGTGCCGGGACAGGGAGCTTAATAGGGCCC.

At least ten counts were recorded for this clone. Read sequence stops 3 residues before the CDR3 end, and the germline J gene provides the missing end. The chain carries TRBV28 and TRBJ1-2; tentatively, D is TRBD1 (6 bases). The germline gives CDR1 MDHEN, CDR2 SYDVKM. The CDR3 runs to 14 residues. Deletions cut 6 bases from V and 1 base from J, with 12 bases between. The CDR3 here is CASRSGQHNYGYTF. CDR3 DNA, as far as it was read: TGTGCCAGCAGATCCGGACAGCATAACTATGGC.

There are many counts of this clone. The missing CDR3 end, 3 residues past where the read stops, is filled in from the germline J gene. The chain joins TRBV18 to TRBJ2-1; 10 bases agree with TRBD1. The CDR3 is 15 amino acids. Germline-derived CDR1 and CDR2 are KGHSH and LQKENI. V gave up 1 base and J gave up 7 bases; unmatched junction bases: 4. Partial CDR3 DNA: TGTGCCAGCTCACCACGGACAGGGGGGGTGAATGAG. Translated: CASSPRTGGVNE. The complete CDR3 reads CASSPRTGGVNEQFF.

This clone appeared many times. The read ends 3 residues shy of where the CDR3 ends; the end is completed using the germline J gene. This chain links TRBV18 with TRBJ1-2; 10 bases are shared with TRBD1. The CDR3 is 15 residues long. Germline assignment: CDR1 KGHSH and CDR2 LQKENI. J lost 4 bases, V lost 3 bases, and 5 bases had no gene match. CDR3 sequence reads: CASSPGTGDLYGYTF. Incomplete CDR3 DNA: TGTGCCAGCTCACCGGGGACAGGGGACCTCTATGGC.

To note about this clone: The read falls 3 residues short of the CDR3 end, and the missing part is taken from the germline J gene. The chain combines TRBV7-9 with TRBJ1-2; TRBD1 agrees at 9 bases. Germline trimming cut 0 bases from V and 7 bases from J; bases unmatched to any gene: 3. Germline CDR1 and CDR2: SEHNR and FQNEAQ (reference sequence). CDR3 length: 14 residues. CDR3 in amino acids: CASSLAGQGSGYTF. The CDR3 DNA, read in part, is TGTGCCAGCAGCTTAGCAGGACAGGGGTCTGGC.

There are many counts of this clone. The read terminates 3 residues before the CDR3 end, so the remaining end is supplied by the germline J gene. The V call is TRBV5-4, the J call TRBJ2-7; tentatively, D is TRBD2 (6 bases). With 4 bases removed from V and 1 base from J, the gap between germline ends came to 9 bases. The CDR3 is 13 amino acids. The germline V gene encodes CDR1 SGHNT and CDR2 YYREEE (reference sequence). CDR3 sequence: CASSGGISYEQYF. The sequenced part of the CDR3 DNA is TGTGCCAGCAGCGGGGGGATTTCCTACGAG.

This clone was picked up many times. Incomplete CDR3 DNA: TGTGCCAGCAGTGCCGGGACAGGGGGCTCCGAG. Its protein is CASSAGTGGSE. The complete CDR3 sequence is CASSAGTGGSEQYF. The chain links TRBV6-1 to TRBJ2-7, with TRBD1 matching over 12 bases. Read sequence stops 3 residues before the CDR3 end, and the germline J gene provides the missing end. The CDR3 runs 14 residues. J was trimmed by 6 bases and V by 4 bases; bases with no gene match: 4. CDR1 is MNHNS, CDR2 SASEGT, per germline.

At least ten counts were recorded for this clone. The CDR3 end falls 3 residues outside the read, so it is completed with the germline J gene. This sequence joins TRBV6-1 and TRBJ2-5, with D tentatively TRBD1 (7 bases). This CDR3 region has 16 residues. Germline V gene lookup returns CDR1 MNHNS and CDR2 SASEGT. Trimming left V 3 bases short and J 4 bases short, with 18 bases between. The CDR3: CASSEAQGGLRETQYF. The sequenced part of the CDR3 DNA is TGTGCCAGCAGTGAGGCCCAGGGGGGTTTGCGAGAGACC.

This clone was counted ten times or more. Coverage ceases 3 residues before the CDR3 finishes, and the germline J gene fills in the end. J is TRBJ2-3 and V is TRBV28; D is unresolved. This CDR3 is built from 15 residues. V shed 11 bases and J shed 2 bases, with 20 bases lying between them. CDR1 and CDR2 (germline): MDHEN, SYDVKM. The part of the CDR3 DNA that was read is TGTGCCTTTCCCGGGTACTTACCAGTCACAGATACG. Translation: CAFPGYLPVTDT. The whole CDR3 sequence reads CAFPGYLPVTDTQYF.

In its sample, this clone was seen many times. CDR3 bases read: TGTGCCTGGGAAAGGGGGATTGGAAGCAATCAGCCC. Its protein product is CAWERGIGSNQP. The whole CDR3 reads CAWERGIGSNQPQHF. The genes are TRBV30 and TRBJ1-5; perhaps TRBD1 as D (6 bases). The CDR3 end lies 3 residues beyond the end of the read and is filled in from the germline J gene. This CDR3 comprises 15 residues. With 5 bases removed from V and 1 base from J, the gap between germline ends came to 15 bases. CDR1 GTSNPN and CDR2 SVGIG come from the germline V gene (reference sequence).

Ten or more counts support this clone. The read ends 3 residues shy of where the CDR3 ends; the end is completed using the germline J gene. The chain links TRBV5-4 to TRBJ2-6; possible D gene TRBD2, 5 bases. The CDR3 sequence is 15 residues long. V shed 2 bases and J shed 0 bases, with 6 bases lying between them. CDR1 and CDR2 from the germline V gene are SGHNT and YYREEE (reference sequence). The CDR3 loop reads CASSFEGSGANVLTF. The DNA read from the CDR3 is TGTGCCAGCAGCTTTGAGGGCTCTGGGGCCAACGTC.

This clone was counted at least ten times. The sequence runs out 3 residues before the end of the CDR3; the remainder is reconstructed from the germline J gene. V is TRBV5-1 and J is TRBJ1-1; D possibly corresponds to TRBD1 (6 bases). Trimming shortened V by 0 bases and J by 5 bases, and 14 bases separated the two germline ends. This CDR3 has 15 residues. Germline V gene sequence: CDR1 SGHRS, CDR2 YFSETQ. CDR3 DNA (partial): TGCGCCAGCAGCTTGGATAGGAGGGGGTGGACTGAA. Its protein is CASSLDRRGWTE. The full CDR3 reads CASSLDRRGWTEAFF.